This TCR beta chain was profiled in a study of blood T cell repertoires in COVID-19. Overall study: The cDNA or gDNA used as material had been derived from T cells, B-cell-depleted T cells, or PBMCs.

This study enrolled people aged about 18 to 100 from about two dozen US geographic areas. Categorization into cohorts depended on clinical history that participants reported. From germline, CDR1 is PRHDT and CDR2 FYEKMQ (reference sequence). Trimming stripped 2 bases from V and 4 bases from J, with 9 bases between. CDR3 size: 14 residues. Using immunoSEQ multiplex PCR, the repertoire was profiled, and TCRdb retains in-frame clones only, with some absent. The sample holds around 250,000 clones; approximately 90% are singletons and the top ten take 2.5% to 3%. This clonotype originated in a man aged 40-50 years who had been exposed to COVID-19. The chain combines TRBV13 with TRBJ1-5; D ambiguous. Sample: PBMCs or T cells enriched from blood (not recorded which). CDR3 bases: TGTGCCAGCAGCTTACGCCAGAATAATCAGCCCCAGCATTTT. Translating it yields CASSLRQNNQPQHF.